The clone carrying this TCR beta chain showed up just a few times. The antigen remains undetermined. The data belong to a study of T cell repertoires in cytomegalovirus infection. Overall study: In public TCR beta signatures, there were indications of both CMV infection and matching HLA type.

Overall study findings and caveats: CMV-specific TCR beta clonotypes restricted by HLA-C dominated the ex vivo response. The study identified carriers of CMV plus the relevant HLA from cumulative public TCR beta family frequency.

MiXCR, run by TCRdb on the reads, gives a single entry per CDR3 protein. The repertoire holds about 130,000 distinct CDR3 sequences, with 20% to 30% as singletons. This receptor was taken from a human donor in good health (CMV status not recorded). Some clones in this sample may be carry-over from other donors' samples. Sequenced: PBMCs, sequenced either directly or after in vitro stimulation (not recorded which).

Written as DNA, the CDR3 is TGTGCCAGCAGCCCTACGGGAGGTGGGGCCAACGTCCTGACTTTC. Protein: CASSPTGGGANVLTF. The rearrangement uses TRBV27 and TRBJ2-6, with 7 bases aligning to TRBD2. CDR3 size: 15 residues. Germline values: CDR1 MNHEY, CDR2 SMNVEV (reference sequence). J lost 3 bases, V lost 6 bases, and 5 bases had no gene match.